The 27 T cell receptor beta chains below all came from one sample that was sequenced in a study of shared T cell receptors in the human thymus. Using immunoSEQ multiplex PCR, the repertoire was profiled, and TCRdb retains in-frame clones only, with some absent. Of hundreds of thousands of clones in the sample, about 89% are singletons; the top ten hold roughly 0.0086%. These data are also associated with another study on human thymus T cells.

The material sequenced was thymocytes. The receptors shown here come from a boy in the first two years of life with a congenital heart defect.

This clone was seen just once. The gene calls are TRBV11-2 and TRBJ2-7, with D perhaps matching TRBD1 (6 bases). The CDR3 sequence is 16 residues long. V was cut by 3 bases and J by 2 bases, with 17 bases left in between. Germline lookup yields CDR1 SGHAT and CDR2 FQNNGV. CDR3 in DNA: TGTGCCAGCAGCTTCCCCAGGGGTCGGGGCGCCTACGAGCAGTACTTC. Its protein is CASSFPRGRGAYEQYF.

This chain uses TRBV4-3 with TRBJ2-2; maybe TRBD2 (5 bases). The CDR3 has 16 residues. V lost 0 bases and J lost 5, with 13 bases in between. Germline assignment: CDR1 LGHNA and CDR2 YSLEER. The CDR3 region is CASSQEGSEGTGELFF. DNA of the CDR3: TGCGCCAGCAGCCAAGAGGGTAGCGAGGGAACCGGGGAGCTGTTTTTT.

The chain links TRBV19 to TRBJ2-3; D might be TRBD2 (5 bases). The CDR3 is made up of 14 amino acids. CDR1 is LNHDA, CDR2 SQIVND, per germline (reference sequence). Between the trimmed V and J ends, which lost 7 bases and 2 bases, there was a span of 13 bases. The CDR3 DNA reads TGTGCCAGTAAGACTACCTCCTACACAGATACGCAGTATTTT. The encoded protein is CASKTTSYTDTQYF.

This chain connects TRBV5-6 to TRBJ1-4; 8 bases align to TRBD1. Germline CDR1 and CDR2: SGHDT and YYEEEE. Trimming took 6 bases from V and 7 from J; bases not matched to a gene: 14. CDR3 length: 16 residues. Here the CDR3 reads CASTYRRDRFPEKLFF. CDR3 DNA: TGTGCCAGCACCTACAGGAGGGACAGGTTCCCTGAAAAACTGTTTTTT.

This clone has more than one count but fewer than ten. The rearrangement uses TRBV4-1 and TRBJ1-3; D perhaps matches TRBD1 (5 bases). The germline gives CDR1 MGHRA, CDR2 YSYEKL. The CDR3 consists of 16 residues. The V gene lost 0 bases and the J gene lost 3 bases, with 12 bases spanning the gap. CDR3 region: CASSQDQGRDGNTIYF. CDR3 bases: TGCGCCAGCAGCCAAGATCAGGGAAGGGATGGAAACACCATATATTTT.

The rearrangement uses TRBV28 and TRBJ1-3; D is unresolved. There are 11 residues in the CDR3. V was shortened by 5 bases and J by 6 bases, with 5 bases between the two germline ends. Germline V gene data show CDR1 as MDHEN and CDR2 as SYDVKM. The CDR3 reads CASSRVNTIYF. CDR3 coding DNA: TGTGCCAGCAGTCGCGTAAACACCATATATTTT. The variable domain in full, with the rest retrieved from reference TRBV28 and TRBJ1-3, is DVKVTQSSRYLVKRTGEKVFLECVQDMDHENMFWYRQDPGLGLRLIYFSYDVKMKEKGDIPEGYSVSREKKERFSLILESASTNQTSMYLCASSRVNTIYFGEGSWLTVV.

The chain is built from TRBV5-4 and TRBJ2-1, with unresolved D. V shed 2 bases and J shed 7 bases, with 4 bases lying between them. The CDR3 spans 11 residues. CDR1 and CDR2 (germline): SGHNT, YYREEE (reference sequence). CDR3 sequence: CASSFGNEQFF. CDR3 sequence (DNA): TGTGCCAGCAGCTTCGGTAATGAGCAGTTCTTC. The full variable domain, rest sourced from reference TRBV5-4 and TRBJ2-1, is ETGVTQSPTHLIKTRGQQVTLRCSSQSGHNTVSWYQQALGQGPQFIFQYYREEENGRGNFPPRFSGLQFPNYSSELNVNALELDDSALYLCASSFGNEQFFGPGTRLTVL.

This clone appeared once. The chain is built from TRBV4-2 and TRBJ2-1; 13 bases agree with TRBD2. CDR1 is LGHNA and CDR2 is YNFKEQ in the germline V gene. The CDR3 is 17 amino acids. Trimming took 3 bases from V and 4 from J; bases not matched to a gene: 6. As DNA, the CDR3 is TGTGCCAGCAGCCAGGGGACTAGCGGGGTTACTTACAATGAGCAGTTCTTC. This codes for CASSQGTSGVTYNEQFF.

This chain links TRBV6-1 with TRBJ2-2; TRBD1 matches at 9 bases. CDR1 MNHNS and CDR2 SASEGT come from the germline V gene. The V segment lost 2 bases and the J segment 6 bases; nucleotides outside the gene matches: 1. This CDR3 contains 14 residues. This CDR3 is CASSERQGAGELFF. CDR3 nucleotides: TGTGCCAGCAGTGAAAGACAGGGGGCCGGGGAGCTGTTTTTT.

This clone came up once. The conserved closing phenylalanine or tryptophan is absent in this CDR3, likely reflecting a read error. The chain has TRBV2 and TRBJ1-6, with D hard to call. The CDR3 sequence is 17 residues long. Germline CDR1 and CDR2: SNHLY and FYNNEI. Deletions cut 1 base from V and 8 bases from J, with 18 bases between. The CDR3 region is CASSEGASGSDDSPLHL. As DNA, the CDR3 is TGTGCCAGCAGTGAAGGTGCCAGCGGGAGTGATGATTCACCCCTCCACCTT.

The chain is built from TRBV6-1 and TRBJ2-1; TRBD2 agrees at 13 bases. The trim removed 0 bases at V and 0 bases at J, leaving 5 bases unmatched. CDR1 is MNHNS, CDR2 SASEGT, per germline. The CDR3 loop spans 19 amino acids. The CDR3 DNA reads TGTGCCAGCAGTGAAGCGATACTAGCGGGGGGGAGCTCCTACAATGAGCAGTTCTTC. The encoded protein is CASSEAILAGGSSYNEQFF.

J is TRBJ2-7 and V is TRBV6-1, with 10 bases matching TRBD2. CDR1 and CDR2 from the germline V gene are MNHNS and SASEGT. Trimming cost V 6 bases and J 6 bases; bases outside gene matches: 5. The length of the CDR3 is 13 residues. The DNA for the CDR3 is TGTGCCAGCAGCCTAGCGGGGGAGGGCGAGCAGTACTTC. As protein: CASSLAGEGEQYF.

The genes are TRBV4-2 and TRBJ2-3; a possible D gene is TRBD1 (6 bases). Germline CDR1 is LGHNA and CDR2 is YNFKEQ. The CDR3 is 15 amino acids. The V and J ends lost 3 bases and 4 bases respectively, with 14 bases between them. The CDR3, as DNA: TGTGCCAGCAGCCAGAAACAGGGAAGTCCAGATACGCAGTATTTT. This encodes CASSQKQGSPDTQYF.

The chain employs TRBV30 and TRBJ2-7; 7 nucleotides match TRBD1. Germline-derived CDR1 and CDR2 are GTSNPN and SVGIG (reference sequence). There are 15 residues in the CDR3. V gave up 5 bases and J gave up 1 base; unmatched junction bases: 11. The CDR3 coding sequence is TGTGCCTGGCCCGTTCCCGACAGGGAGTCCTACGAGCAGTACTTC. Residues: CAWPVPDRESYEQYF.

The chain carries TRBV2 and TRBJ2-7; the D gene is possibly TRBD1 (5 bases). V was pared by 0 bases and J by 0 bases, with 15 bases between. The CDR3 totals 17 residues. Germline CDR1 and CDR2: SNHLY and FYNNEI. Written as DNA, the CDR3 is TGTGCCAGCAGTGAAGCGGACCCGAACAGGTTCTCCTACGAGCAGTACTTC. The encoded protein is CASSEADPNRFSYEQYF.

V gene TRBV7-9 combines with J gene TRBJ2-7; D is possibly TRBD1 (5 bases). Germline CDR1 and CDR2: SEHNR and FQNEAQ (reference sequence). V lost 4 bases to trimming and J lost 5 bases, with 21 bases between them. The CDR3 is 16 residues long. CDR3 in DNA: TGTGCCAGCAGCTCGCTTCATTCTGGTGGGGCCAACGAGCAGTACTTC. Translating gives CASSSLHSGGANEQYF.

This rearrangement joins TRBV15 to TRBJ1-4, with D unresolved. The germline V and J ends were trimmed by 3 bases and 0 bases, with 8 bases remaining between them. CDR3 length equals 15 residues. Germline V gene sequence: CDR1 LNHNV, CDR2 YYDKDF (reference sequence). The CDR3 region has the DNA TGTGCCACCAGCAGGGGAGAATCAACTAATGAAAAACTGTTTTTT. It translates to CATSRGESTNEKLFF.

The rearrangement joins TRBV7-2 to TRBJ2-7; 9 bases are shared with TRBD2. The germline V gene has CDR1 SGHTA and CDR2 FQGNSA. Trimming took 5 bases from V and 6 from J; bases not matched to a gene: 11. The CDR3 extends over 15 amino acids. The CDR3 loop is CASSLTASGVCEQYF. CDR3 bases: TGTGCCAGCAGCCTTACGGCTAGCGGGGTTTGCGAGCAGTACTTC.

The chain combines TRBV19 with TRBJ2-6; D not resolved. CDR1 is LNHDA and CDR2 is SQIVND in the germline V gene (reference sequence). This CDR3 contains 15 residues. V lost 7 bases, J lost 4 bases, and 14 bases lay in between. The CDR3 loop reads CASTPFWPGANVLTF. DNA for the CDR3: TGTGCCAGTACCCCCTTTTGGCCCGGGGCCAACGTCCTGACTTTC.

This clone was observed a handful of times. The chain's CDR3 is CASSQVRGYEQYF. The CDR3 nucleotides read TGCGCCAGCAGCCAAGTAAGGGGCTACGAGCAGTACTTC. V usage is TRBV4-3 and J usage is TRBJ2-7; D might be TRBD1 (5 bases). V lost 1 base, J lost 3 bases, and 7 bases lay in between. Germline CDR1 is LGHNA and CDR2 is YSLEER. The CDR3 spans 13 residues.

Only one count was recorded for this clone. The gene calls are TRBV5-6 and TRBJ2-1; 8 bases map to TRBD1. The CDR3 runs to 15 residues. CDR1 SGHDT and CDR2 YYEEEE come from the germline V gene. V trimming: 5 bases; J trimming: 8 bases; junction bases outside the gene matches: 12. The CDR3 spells CASRYTGGYVHEQFF. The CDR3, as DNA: TGTGCCAGCAGGTATACAGGGGGGTACGTCCATGAGCAGTTCTTC.

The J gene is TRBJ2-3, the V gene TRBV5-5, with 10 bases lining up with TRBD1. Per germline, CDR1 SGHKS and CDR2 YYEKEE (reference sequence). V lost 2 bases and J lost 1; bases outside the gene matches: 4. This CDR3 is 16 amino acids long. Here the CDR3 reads CASSLSGTGGTDTQYF. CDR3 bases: TGTGCCAGCAGCTTATCCGGGACAGGGGGCACAGATACGCAGTATTTT. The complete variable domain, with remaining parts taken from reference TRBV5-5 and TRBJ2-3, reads DAGVTQSPTHLIKTRGQQVTLRCSPISGHKSVSWYQQVLGQGPQFIFQYYEKEERGRGNFPDRFSARQFPNYSSELNVNALLLGDSALYLCASSLSGTGGTDTQYFGPGTRLTVL.

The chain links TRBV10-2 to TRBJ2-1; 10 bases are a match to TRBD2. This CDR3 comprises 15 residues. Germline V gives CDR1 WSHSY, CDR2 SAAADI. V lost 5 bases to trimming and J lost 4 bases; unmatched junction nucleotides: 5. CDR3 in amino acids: CASSQTSGTYNEQFF. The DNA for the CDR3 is TGCGCCAGCAGTCAAACTAGCGGGACATACAATGAGCAGTTCTTC.

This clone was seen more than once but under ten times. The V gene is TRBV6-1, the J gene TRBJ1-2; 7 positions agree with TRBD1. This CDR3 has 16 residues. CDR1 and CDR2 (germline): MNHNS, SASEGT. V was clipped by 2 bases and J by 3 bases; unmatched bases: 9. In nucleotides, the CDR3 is TGTGCCAGCAGTGAATTCGGTGCAGGGGGAGACTATGGCTACACCTTC. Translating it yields CASSEFGAGGDYGYTF.

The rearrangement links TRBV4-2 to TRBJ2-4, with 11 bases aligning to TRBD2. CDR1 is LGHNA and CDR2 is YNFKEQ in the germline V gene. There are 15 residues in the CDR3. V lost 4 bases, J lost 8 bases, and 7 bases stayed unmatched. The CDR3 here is CASSPRTSGGDIQYF. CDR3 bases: TGTGCCAGCAGCCCCAGAACTAGCGGGGGAGACATTCAGTACTTC.

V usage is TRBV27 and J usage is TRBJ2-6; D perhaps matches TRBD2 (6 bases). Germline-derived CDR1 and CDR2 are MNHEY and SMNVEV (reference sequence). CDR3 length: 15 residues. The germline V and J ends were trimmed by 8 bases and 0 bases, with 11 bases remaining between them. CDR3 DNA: TGTGCCAGCCGGACGGACTACTCTGGGGCCAACGTCCTGACTTTC. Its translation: CASRTDYSGANVLTF.

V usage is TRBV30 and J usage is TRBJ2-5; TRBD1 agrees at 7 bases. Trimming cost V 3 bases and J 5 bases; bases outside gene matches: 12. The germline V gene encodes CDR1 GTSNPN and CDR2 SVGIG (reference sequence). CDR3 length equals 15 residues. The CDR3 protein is CAWSAQRGRGETQYF. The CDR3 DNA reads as TGTGCCTGGAGCGCCCAGAGGGGGCGCGGGGAGACCCAGTACTTC.